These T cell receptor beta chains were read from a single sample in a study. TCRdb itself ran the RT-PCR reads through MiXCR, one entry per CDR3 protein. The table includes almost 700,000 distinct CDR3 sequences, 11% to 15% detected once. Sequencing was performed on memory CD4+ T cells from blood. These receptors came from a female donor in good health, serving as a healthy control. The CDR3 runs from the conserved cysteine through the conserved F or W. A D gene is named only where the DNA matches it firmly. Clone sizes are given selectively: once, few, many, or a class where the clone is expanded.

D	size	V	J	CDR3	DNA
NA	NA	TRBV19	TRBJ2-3	CASRDSNLADTQYF	TGTGCCAGTAGGGATTCCAACTTAGCAGATACGCAGTATTTT
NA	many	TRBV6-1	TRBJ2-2	CASRDTGNTGELFF	TGTGCCAGCAGAGATACAGGAAACACCGGGGAGCTGTTTTTT
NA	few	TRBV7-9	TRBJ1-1	CASSSYGGTEAFF	TGTGCCAGCAGCTCATACGGGGGCACTGAAGCTTTCTTT
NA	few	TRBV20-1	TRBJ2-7	CSSGSSYEQYF	TGCAGTTCGGGAAGCTCCTACGAGCAGTACTTC
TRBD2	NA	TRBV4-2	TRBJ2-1	CASSLGLAVGNEQFF	TGTGCCAGCAGCCTGGGACTAGCGGTAGGCAATGAGCAGTTCTTC
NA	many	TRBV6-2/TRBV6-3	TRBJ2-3	CASGFWGGGDTQYF	TGTGCCAGCGGCTTTTGGGGGGGCGGAGATACGCAGTATTTT
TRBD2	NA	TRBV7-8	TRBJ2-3	CASSFLRTSGGDDTQYF	TGTGCCAGCAGCTTTCTACGGACTAGCGGGGGAGACGATACGCAGTATTTT
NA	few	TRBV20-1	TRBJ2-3	CSATVAGPADTQYF	TGCAGTGCTACCGTGGCGGGACCGGCAGATACGCAGTATTTT
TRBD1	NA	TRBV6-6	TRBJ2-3	CASSYSPGTGGPDTQYF	TGTGCCAGCAGTTACTCCCCCGGGACAGGGGGGCCAGATACGCAGTATTTT
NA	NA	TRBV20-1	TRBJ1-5	CSATAPRFNSNQPQHF	TGCAGTGCTACAGCCCCGAGATTCAATAGCAATCAGCCCCAGCATTTT
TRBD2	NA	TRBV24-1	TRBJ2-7	CATSDPAGDEQYF	TGTGCCACCAGTGACCCAGCGGGGGACGAGCAGTACTTC
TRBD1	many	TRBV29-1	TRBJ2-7	CSVGTVAPYEQYF	TGCAGCGTGGGGACAGTGGCCCCCTACGAGCAGTACTTC
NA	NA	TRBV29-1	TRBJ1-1	CSFDSDGVEAFF	TGCAGCTTCGACAGTGACGGGGTCGAAGCTTTCTTT
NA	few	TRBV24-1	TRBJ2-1	CATSLATPYNEQFF	TGTGCCACCTCCTTGGCTACCCCCTACAATGAGCAGTTCTTC
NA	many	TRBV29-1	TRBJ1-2	CSDRTRDYGYTF	TGCAGCGACAGGACGAGGGACTATGGCTACACCTTC
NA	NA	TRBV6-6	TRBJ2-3	CASTAAGQASTDTQYF	TGTGCCAGCACGGCGGCGGGCCAGGCTAGCACAGATACGCAGTATTTT
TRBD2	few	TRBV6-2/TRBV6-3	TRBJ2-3	CASSYPGLAGVGATDTQYF	TGTGCCAGCAGTTACCCGGGACTAGCGGGAGTAGGGGCGACAGATACGCAGTATTTT
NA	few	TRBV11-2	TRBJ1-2	CASSPYPEYYGYTF	TGTGCCAGCAGCCCGTATCCCGAATACTATGGCTACACCTTC
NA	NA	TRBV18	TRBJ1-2	CASSPQEGWGYTF	TGTGCCAGCTCACCACAGGAGGGCTGGGGCTACACCTTC
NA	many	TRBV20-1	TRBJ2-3	CSSTGSYTDTQYF	TGCAGTTCAACCGGGTCTTACACAGATACGCAGTATTTT
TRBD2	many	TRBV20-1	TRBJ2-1	CSARARAGSSYNEQFF	TGCAGTGCTAGAGCTCGAGCGGGGAGCTCCTACAATGAGCAGTTCTTC
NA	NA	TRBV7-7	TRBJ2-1	CASSLAQGTYNEQFF	TGTGCCAGCAGCTTAGCGCAGGGGACCTACAATGAGCAGTTCTTC
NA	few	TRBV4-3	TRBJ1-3	CASSGLEGSGNTIYF	TGCGCCAGCAGTGGCCTCGAAGGCTCTGGAAACACCATATATTTT
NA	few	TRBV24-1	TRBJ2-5	CATSDSGYQETQYF	TGTGCCACCAGTGATTCGGGGTATCAAGAGACCCAGTACTTC
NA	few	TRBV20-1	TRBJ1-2	CSAMKPAANYGYTF	TGCAGTGCCATGAAACCAGCCGCAAACTATGGCTACACCTTC
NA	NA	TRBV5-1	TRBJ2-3	CASSIQGLSDTQYF	TGCGCCAGCAGCATACAGGGACTGTCAGATACGCAGTATTTT
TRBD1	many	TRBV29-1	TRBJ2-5	CSVHRDREGETQYF	TGCAGCGTTCACCGGGACAGGGAAGGAGAGACCCAGTACTTC
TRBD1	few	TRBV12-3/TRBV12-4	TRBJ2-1	CASSFYGTGVNEQFF	TGTGCCAGCAGTTTTTACGGGACAGGGGTAAATGAGCAGTTCTTC
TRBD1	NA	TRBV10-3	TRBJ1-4	CAISEGDRLNEKLFF	TGTGCCATCAGTGAGGGGGACAGGCTAAATGAAAAACTGTTTTTT
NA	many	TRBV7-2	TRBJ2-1	CASSVTLYNEQFF	TGTGCCAGCAGCGTAACCCTATACAATGAGCAGTTCTTC
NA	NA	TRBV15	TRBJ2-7	CATSRDTGGGYEQYF	TGTGCCACCAGCAGAGACACAGGGGGGGGATACGAGCAGTACTTC
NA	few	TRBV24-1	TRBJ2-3	CATSDFVDTQYF	TGTGCCACCAGTGATTTTGTGGATACGCAGTATTTT
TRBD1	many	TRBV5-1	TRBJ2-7	CASSYEDRGPEQYF	TGCGCCAGCAGCTACGAGGACAGGGGACCCGAGCAGTACTTC
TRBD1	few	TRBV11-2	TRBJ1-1	CASSLSGDRDNTEAFF	TGTGCCAGCAGCTTATCGGGGGACAGGGATAACACTGAAGCTTTCTTT
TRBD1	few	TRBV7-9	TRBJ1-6	CASTGQGYNSPLHF	TGTGCCAGCACCGGACAGGGCTATAATTCACCCCTCCACTTT
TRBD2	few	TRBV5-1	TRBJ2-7	CASSPSGRGSYEQYF	TGCGCCAGCAGCCCTAGCGGGAGAGGATCCTACGAGCAGTACTTC
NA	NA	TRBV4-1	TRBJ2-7	CASSQAPRGPYEQYF	TGCGCCAGCAGCCAAGCCCCTAGGGGCCCCTACGAGCAGTACTTC
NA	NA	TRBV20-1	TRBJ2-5	CSARDRGIQETQYF	TGCAGTGCTAGAGATAGGGGTATCCAAGAGACCCAGTACTTC
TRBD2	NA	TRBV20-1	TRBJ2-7	CSARGGRAFYEQYF	TGCAGTGCTAGAGGCGGGAGGGCCTTCTACGAGCAGTACTTC
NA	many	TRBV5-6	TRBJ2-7	CASSPGWGSYEQYF	TGTGCCAGCAGCCCGGGATGGGGGAGTTACGAGCAGTACTTC
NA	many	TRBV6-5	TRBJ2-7	CASSYNQDSYEQYF	TGTGCCAGCAGTTACAACCAGGACTCCTACGAGCAGTACTTC
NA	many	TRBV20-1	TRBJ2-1	CSASRPQDNEQFF	TGCAGTGCTAGTCGGCCACAAGACAATGAGCAGTTCTTC
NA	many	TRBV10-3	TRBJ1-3	CAINPRDTAGNTIYF	TGTGCCATCAACCCGAGGGATACCGCTGGAAACACCATATATTTT
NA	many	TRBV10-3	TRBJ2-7	CAISVRDTSYEQYF	TGTGCCATCAGTGTTCGGGACACCTCCTACGAGCAGTACTTC
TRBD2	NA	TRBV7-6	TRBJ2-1	CASSLEASGPGGEQFF	TGTGCCAGCAGCTTAGAGGCTAGCGGCCCAGGTGGTGAGCAGTTCTTC
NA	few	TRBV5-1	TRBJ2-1	CASSLETGEGEQFF	TGCGCCAGCAGCTTGGAGACAGGGGAGGGTGAGCAGTTCTTC
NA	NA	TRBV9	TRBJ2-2	CASSVGPLRDTGELFF	TGTGCCAGCAGCGTAGGACCTTTGAGGGACACCGGGGAGCTGTTTTTT
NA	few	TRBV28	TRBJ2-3	CASSFLIERSTDTQYF	TGTGCCAGCAGTTTCTTAATTGAGAGAAGCACAGATACGCAGTATTTT
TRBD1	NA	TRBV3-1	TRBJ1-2	CASSHRDRISGYTF	TGTGCCAGCAGCCATCGGGACAGAATAAGTGGCTACACCTTC
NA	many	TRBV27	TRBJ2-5	CASSLTYLGETQYF	TGTGCCAGCAGTTTGACGTACCTGGGGGAGACCCAGTACTTC
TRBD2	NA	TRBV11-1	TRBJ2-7	CASSLISGTYYEQYF	TGTGCCAGCAGTCTTATTAGCGGGACCTATTACGAGCAGTACTTC
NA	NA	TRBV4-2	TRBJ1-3	CASSLTRAPGNTIYF	TGTGCCAGCAGCCTAACTCGGGCCCCTGGAAACACCATATATTTT
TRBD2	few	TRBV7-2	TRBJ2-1	CASQLAGVINEQFF	TGTGCCAGCCAACTAGCGGGGGTAATTAATGAGCAGTTCTTC
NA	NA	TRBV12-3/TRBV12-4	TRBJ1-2	CASSLAHLGYGYTF	TGTGCCAGCAGTTTGGCCCATCTCGGTTATGGCTACACCTTC
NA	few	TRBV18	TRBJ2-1	CASSPSETQHNEQFF	TGTGCCAGCTCACCTTCCGAGACACAGCACAATGAGCAGTTCTTC
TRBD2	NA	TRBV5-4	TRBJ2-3	CASSTGLAGDKDTQYF	TGTGCCAGCAGCACCGGACTAGCGGGAGACAAAGATACGCAGTATTTT
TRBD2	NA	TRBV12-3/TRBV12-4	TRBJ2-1	CASSFSGRAYEQFF	TGTGCCAGCAGTTTTAGCGGGAGGGCCTATGAGCAGTTCTTC
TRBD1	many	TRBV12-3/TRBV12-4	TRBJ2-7	CASRAGTGSSYEQYF	TGTGCCAGCAGGGCCGGGACAGGAAGCTCCTACGAGCAGTACTTC
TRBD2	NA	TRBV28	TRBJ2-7	CASLYGASGTEQYF	TGTGCCAGCCTCTACGGGGCTAGCGGGACCGAGCAGTACTTC